This TCR beta chain was profiled in a study of OX40 agonist ivuxolimab in advanced cancers. The overall study: Previous treatment with anti-PD-1, anti-PD-L1 or anti-CTLA-4 therapy was allowed; over 35% had received some. The study's findings and limits: At doses 0.1 to 3.0 mg/kg, CD4+ and CD8+ clones expanded. The mean number of expanded clones was higher in CD8+ T cells than in CD4+.

Samples were taken at baseline and on day 1 of cycles 4 and 7. As for this clone: Its antigen is as yet unknown.

The V end lost 4 bases, the J end lost 1 base, and 14 bases lay between the germline ends. Per germline, CDR1 SGHRS and CDR2 YFSETQ. CDR3 size: 16 residues. Some clones are missing from TCRdb's copy, which holds only in-frame ones; the method was immunoSEQ multiplex PCR. The sample yields 66,000 or so clones, about four fifths seen once. This sequence originates from an adult with an advanced solid tumor such as melanoma, head and neck, liver or kidney cancer. V usage is TRBV5-1 and J usage is TRBJ1-4; D unclear. The sample consisted of CD4+ or CD8+ T cells sorted from blood, taken in a trial of the OX40 agonist ivuxolimab. CDR3 protein: CASSVPLGGTNEKLFF. CDR3 in DNA: TGCGCCAGCAGCGTACCCCTCGGAGGAACTAATGAAAAACTGTTTTTT.